A selection of T cell receptor beta chains follows, all from one sample in a study of shared clonotypes between healthy human individuals. Assay: immunoSEQ multiplex PCR; the TCRdb copy retains only in-frame clones and omits some. The sample lists approximately 500,000 clones; about 78% were seen once. Sequencing was performed on PBMCs. The origin of the receptors is a woman aged 40 to 49 in good health. Some clones in this sample may be carry-over from other donors' samples. CDR3s leave out the opening cysteine and the closing phenylalanine or tryptophan. Each record gives: V gene, CDR3 protein.

>TRBV19
ASRTGDLPYNEQF
>TRBV5-6
ASRRTSGSWTPYEQY
>TRBV19
ASSIPGRQDLAKNIQY
>TRBV11-2
ASSWGGLATLNNEQF
>TRBV10-3
AISESREDPKGYT
>TRBV7-9
ASRFAYRGHTGTEAF
>TRBV6-6
ASSQIGQGAQGYT
>TRBV5-6
ASSLSLQGPMNTEAF
>TRBV5-5
ASSRSNEQF
>TRBV4-1
ASSHDRRGDQPQH
>TRBV19
ASSWASGSSDTQY
>TRBV6-6
ASSSEGADSTDTQY
>TRBV7-2
ASSGQAADTQY
>TRBV7-3
ASSSLGPYLYQPQH
>TRBV6-1
ASSEDGSYGYT
>TRBV28
ASSLGTSGRGSLEQY
>TRBV7-9
ASNLAVRTGGLGSYEQC
>TRBV27
ASSQRKAGRSYNEQF
>TRBV2
ASSKGLIVNQPQH
>TRBV30
AWSYLGTEAF
>TRBV2
ASSREYEQY
>TRBV9
ASSVEVQPYEQY
>TRBV7-2
ASSLVTGSDTQY
>TRBV6-6
ASSTRTASSYNEQF
>TRBV2
ASSVSLEKQF
>TRBV7-3
ASSLGGGIGPDTQY
>TRBV10-3
AISSRQPNTGELF
>TRBV2
ASSTTSVGETQY
>TRBV2
ASRIDTGELF
>TRBV6-1
ASATGLNTEAF
>TRBV27
ASSRGPPSYNEQF
>TRBV2
AILDRAITGELF
>TRBV30
AWSGGTGDQETQY
>TRBV30
ASNQGFRGYT
>TRBV9
ASSPTSGTQY
>TRBV5-6
ASSLVRGREQY
>TRBV5-1
ASSSSGQGVNEQY
>TRBV6-4
ASSDSSGGPDTQY
>TRBV4-1
ASSQRAPGQGSDTQY
>TRBV19
ASHYRANNQPQH
>TRBV10-2
ASSEGGKGMGEAF
>TRBV28
SAGDYEQY
>TRBV28
ASSPYPSYGYT
>TRBV28
ASSVPQTYEQY
>TRBV5-1
ASSLQTYEQY
>TRBV13
ASSLAQGNEQY
>TRBV28
ASSLYPDRVAQPQH
>TRBV11-2
ASSLQDRLNTEAF
>TRBV6-1
ASSEGLGGPTDTQY
>TRBV29-1
SVERPRTGGEMQETQY
>TRBV11-3
ASSLGLAGPYEQY
>TRBV30
AWSGRGLQPQH
>TRBV20-1
SVNGYGYT
>TRBV5-1
ASSFYRATEAF
>TRBV15
ATSSHRKSNEQF